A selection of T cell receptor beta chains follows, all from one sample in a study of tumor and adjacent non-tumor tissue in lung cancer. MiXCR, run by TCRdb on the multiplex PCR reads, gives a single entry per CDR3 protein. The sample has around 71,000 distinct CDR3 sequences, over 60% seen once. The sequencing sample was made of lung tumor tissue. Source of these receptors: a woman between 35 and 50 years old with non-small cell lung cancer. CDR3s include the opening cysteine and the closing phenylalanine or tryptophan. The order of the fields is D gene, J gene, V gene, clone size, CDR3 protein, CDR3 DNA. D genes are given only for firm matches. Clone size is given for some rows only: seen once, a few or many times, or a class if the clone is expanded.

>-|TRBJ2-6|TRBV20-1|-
CSAVQITGANVLTF
TGCAGTGCTGTACAGATCACTGGGGCCAACGTCCTGACTTTC
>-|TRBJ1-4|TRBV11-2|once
CASSLQAQVQGGKQFF
TGTGCCAGCAGCCTTCAGGCCCAGGTGCAGGGCGGAAAACAGTTTTTT
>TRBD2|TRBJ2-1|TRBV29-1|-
CSVGAGGHYNEKFF
TGCAGTGTTGGGGCGGGGGGCCACTACAATGAGAAGTTCTTC
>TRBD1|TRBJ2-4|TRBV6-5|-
CDSSRNRRQGAKNIQYF
TGTGACAGCAGCCGAAACCGTAGACAGGGAGCCAAAAACATTCAGTACTTC
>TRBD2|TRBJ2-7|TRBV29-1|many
CSVTVGGSRSEQYF
TGCAGCGTGACGGTCGGGGGGTCTAGGAGCGAGCAGTACTTC
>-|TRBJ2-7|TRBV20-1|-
CSARNGSPEVLF
TGCAGTGCTAGAAACGGCAGTCCTGAGGTTCTTTTC
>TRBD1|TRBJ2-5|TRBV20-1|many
CSARAGRDRGKRTQYF
TGCAGTGCTAGAGCCGGGCGGGACAGGGGCAAGAGGACCCAGTACTTC
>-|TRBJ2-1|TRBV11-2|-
CANSLGTNYDEQFF
TGTGCCAACAGCTTAGGGACCAACTACGATGAGCAGTTCTTC
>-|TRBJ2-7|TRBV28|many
CASTLGNSYEQYF
TGTGCCAGCACCTTGGGGAACTCCTACGAGCAGTACTTC
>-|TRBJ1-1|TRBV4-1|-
CANRQPARGANTEAFF
TGCGCCAACAGGCAACCAGCAAGGGGCGCGAACACTGAAGCTTTCTTT
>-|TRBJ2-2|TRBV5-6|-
CASGPPAIPWELFF
TGTGCTAGCGGCCCACCAGCTATCCCCTGGGAGCTGTTTTTT
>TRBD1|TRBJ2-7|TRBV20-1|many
CSPSPGQGDYEQYF
TGCAGTCCATCCCCGGGACAGGGTGACTACGAGCAGTACTTC
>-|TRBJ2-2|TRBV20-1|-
CSARRPTGKLFF
TGCAGTGCTAGACGGCCCACCGGGAAGCTGTTTTTT
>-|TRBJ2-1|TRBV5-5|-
CASSAGGLIYNERFF
TGTGCCAGCAGCGCCGGGGGGCTTATTTACAATGAGCGGTTCTTC
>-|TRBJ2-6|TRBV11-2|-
CASRFTVSGANVLTF
TGTGCCAGCAGATTCACAGTGTCTGGGGCCAATGTCCTGACTTTC
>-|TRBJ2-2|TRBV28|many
CASSPGTATGELFF
TGTGCCAGCAGTCCCGGGACGGCTACCGGGGAGCTGTTTTTT
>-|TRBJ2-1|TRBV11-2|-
CASSLGRRGYSYYNEQFF
TGTGCCAGCAGCTTAGGGAGGCGGGGATATTCCTACTATAATGAGCAGTTCTTC
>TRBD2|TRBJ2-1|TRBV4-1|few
CASSSLAGGLGYNEQFF
TGCGCCAGCAGCTCCCTAGCGGGAGGGCTGGGTTACAATGAGCAGTTCTTC
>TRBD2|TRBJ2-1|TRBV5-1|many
CASTGGLADNEQFF
TGCGCCAGCACAGGCGGACTAGCGGACAATGAGCAGTTCTTC
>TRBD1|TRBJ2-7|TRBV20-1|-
CSTRGTGGFQYEQYF
TGCAGTACTAGGGGAACAGGGGGCTTTCAGTACGAGCAATACTTC
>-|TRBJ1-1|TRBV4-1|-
CASGQGRCTEAFF
TGCGCCAGCGGCCAAGGCAGGTGCACAGAAGCTTTCTTT
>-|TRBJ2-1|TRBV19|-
CASSPHLSISSYNEQFF
TGTGCCAGTAGTCCCCACCTCTCGATAAGCTCCTACAATGAGCAGTTCTTC
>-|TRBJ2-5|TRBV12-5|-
CASGTVGKEETQYF
TGTGCTAGTGGGACCGTGGGGAAAGAAGAGACCCAGTACTTC
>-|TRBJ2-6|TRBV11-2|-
CASSPTVGANVMTF
TGTGCCAGCAGCCCCACTGTTGGGGCCAACGTCATGACTTTC
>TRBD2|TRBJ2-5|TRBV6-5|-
CASSLRGVRWETQYF
TGTGCCAGCAGTTTACGGGGGGTTCGCTGGGAGACCCAGTACTTC
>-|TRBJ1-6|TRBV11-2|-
CAISSVSGNNSPLHF
TGTGCCATCAGTTCAGTCTCGGGGAATAATTCACCCCTCCACTTT
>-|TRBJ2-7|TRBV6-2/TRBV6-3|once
CASSYARATYEQYF
TGTGCCAGCAGTTACGCGAGGGCCACCTACGAGCAATACTTC
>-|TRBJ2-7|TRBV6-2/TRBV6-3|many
CASRDLRDLDFTYEQYF
TGTGCCAGCAGGGATCTGCGGGATCTTGATTTCACCTACGAGCAGTACTTC
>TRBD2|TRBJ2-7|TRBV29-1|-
CNAARTSGKSAYEQYF
TGCAACGCCGCCCGTACTAGCGGGAAGAGCGCCTACGAGCAGTACTTC
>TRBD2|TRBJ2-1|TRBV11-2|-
CASSSRIVTSGGLGMQFF
TGTGCCAGCAGCTCGCGCATCGTAACTAGCGGGGGACTAGGGATGCAATTCTTC
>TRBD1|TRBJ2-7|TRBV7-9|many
CASSHGQGRNEQYF
TGTGCCAGCAGCCATGGACAGGGAAGAAACGAGCAGTACTTC
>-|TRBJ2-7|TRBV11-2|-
CVRCLVSNYYEQYF
TGTGTCCGCTGCTTAGTCTCAAACTACTACGAGCAGTACTTC
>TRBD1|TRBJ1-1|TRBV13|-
CASSSGQELGNTEAFF
TGTGCTAGCAGCTCGGGACAGGAGCTTGGGAACACTGAAGCTTTCTTT
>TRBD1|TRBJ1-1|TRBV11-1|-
CASGLAGQGTTEAFF
TGTGCCAGCGGCCTCGCGGGACAGGGAACTACTGAAGCTTTCTTT
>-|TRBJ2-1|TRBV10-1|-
CASRGANEQFF
TGCGCCAGCCGGGGAGCCAATGAGCAGTTCTTC
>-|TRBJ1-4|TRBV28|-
CASNLLTTNVKLFF
TGTGCCAGCAATCTCCTTACAACTAATGTAAAACTGTTTTTT
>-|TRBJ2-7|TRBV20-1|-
CSAIRGDSYEQYF
TGCAGTGCTATCCGTGGAGACTCCTACGAGCAGTACTTC
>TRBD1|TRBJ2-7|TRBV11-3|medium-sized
CASSPGTGSGEQYF
TGTGCCAGCAGTCCGGGGACAGGGAGCGGCGAGCAGTACTTC
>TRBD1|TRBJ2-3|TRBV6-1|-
CATSEDRGRESDKQYF
TGTGCCACATCCGAGGACAGGGGGCGAGAGTCAGATAAGCAGTATTTT
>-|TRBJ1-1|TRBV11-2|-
CASSLTPNTEASF
TGTGCCAGCAGCCTAACACCGAACACTGAAGCTTCCTTT
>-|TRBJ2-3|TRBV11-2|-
CASSLVGRGESTDTQYF
TGTGCTAGCAGCTTAGTTGGTAGGGGGGAAAGCACAGATACGCAGTATTTT
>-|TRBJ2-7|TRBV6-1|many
CASSGARTYEQYF
TGTGCCAGCAGTGGAGCGCGGACCTACGAGCAGTACTTC
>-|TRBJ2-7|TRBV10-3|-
CGINESGNLGQYF
TGTGGCATCAATGAGAGTGGGAATCTAGGGCAGTACTTC
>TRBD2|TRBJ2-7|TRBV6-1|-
CASSEAGGSSYKQYF
TGCGCCAGCAGTGAAGCGGGGGGAAGCTCCTACAAGCAGTACTTC
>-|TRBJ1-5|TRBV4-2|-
CGSSQESGGQPQHF
TGTGGCAGCAGCCAAGAATCTGGTGGGCAGCCCCAACATTTT
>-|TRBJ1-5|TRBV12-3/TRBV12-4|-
CVSSLSLEKNQSQHF
TGTGTCAGCAGTTTAAGTCTCGAAAAGAATCAGTCCCAGCATTTT
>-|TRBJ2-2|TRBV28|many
CASSLLGRELFF
TGTGCCAGCAGTTTATTGGGAAGGGAGCTGTTTTTT
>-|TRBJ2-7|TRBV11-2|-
CASSPQLQVQSHTYEQYF
TGTGCCAGCAGCCCACAGCTTCAGGTCCAGTCTCATACCTACGAGCAGTACTTC
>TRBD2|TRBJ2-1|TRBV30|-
CAWSPTSWVYNEQFF
TGTGCCTGGAGTCCGACTAGCTGGGTCTACAATGAGCAGTTCTTC
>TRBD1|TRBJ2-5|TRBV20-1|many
CSAQGDGAPRF
TGCAGTGCTCAGGGGGACGGGGCCCCACGCTTC
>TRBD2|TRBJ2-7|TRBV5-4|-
CSSRLSSGRAYEQYF
TGTTCCAGCAGATTATCTAGCGGGAGGGCCTACGAGCAGTACTTC
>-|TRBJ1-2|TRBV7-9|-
CASSPLKGANYGYTF
TGTGCCAGCAGCCCTCTCAAGGGAGCTAACTATGGCTACACCTTC
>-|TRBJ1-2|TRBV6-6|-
CASSPRERVIDGYTF
TGTGCCAGCAGCCCCAGGGAAAGGGTTATCGATGGCTACACCTTC
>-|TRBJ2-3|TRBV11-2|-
CASSLGVNHPQYF
TGTGCCAGCAGCTTAGGGGTTAATCATCCCCAGTATTTT
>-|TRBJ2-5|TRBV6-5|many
CASASEGGETQYF
TGTGCCAGCGCGAGTGAGGGGGGAGAGACCCAGTACTTC
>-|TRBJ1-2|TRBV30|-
CAWSQRSYGYTF
TGTGCCTGGAGTCAGAGGAGCTATGGATACACCTTC
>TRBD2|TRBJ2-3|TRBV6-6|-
CAITPGGAGTDTQYF
TGTGCCATCACTCCGGGGGGGGCCGGCACAGATACGCAGTATTTT
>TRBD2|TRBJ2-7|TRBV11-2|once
CSSSLILAGNSYEQYF
TGTTCCAGCAGCTTAATTCTAGCGGGAAACTCCTACGAGCAGTACTTC
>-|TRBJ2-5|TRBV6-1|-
CATRYMRETQYF
TGTGCCACCCGGTACATGCGAGAGACCCAGTACTTC
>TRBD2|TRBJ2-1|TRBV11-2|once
CASNLRTSGGAYNEQFF
TGTGCCAGCAACCTCCGGACTAGCGGGGGGGCATACAATGAGCAGTTCTTC